This T cell receptor beta chain is from a study of response to subunit inactivated influenza vaccine. The junction had 5 bases not matched to a gene; V was cut back by 6 bases and J by 1 base. This CDR3 has 13 residues. Looked up from germline, CDR1 is SQVTM and CDR2 is ANQGSEA. This clonotype was detected many times. Its antigen is unidentified. MiXCR, applied by TCRdb to the RT-PCR reads, yields one record per CDR3 protein. Of more than 400,000 distinct CDR3 sequences listed, 6% to 9% are singletons. Findings of the study overall: Authors suggested few new T cells are recruited by each seasonal influenza vaccination.

The gene calls are TRBV29-1 and TRBJ1-1, with 7 nucleotides matching TRBD1. The sequence was obtained from a man aged 45 to 70 who received an inactivated influenza vaccine. The sample in question was PBMCs from blood, obtained approximately 25 months after vaccination. The CDR3 DNA reads TGCAGCGTGCACAGGGGCCAGAACACTGAAGCTTTCTTT. It encodes CSVHRGQNTEAFF.